This T cell receptor (beta chain) was retrieved from a study of blood T cell repertoires in COVID-19. Turning to the study itself: The United States, Italy and Spain provided the acute and convalescent COVID-19 samples.

In the study's own analysis: Nucleated cell counts were estimated from reference gene primer amplification. Some clones are missing from TCRdb's copy, which holds only in-frame ones; the method was immunoSEQ multiplex PCR. That table is the source of V, J and clone size, and D and trimming were worked out from the DNA. The table includes nearly 110,000 clones, over 60% detected once. This CDR3 comprises 16 residues. V lost 0 bases to trimming and J lost 3 bases, with 11 bases between them. Germline CDR1 and CDR2: MNHNS and SASEGT. Material: peripheral blood. This TCR was sampled from a man between 65 and 85 years old with acute or convalescent COVID-19. The chain links TRBV6-1 to TRBJ1-4, with D maybe TRBD1 (5 bases). The CDR3 loop reads CASSEAQGVANEKLFF. In nucleotides, the CDR3 is TGTGCCAGCAGTGAAGCGCAAGGGGTGGCTAATGAAAAACTGTTTTTT.